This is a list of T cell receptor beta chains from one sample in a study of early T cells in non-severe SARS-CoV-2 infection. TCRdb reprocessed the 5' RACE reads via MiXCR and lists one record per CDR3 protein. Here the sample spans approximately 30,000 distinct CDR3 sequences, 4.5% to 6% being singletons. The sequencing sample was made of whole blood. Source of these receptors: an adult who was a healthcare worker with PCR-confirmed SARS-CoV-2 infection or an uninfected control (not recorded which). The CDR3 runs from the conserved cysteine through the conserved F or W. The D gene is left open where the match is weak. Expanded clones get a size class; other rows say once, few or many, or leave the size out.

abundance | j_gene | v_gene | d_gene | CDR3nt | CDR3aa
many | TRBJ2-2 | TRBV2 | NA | TGTGCCAGCAGTGCCCAAGGGACGGCGAACACCGGGGAGCTGTTTTTT | CASSAQGTANTGELFF
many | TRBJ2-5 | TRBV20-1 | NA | TGCAGTGCTAGCCTATCGACAGGTCAGGTCCAGTACTTC | CSASLSTGQVQYF
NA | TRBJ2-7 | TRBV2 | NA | TGTGCCAGCAGTGAGGGCGGCTCCTACGAGCAGTACTTC | CASSEGGSYEQYF
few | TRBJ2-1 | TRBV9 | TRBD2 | TGTGCCAGCAGCGTCGACCCTAGCGGGCATGATAATGAGCAGTTCTTC | CASSVDPSGHDNEQFF
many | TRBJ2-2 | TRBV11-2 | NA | TGTGCCAGCAGCCCGAGATATCAGGACACCGGGGAGCTGTTTTTT | CASSPRYQDTGELFF
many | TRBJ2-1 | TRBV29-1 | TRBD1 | TGCAGCGTTGGACAGGGGCGATGGGAGCAGTTCTTC | CSVGQGRWEQFF
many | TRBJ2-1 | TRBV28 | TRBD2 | TGTGCCAGCAGTCCGGGTGTTTTAGCGGGAGCCTACAATGAGCAGTTCTTC | CASSPGVLAGAYNEQFF
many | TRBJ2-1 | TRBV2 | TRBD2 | TGTGCCAGCAGGCCCGGGACTAGCGGTTACAATGAGCAGTTCTTC | CASRPGTSGYNEQFF
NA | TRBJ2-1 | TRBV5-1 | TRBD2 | TGCGCCAGCAGCTTACTAGCGGGAGCCTGGTATGAGCAGTTCTTC | CASSLLAGAWYEQFF
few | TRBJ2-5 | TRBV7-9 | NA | TGTGCCAGCAGCTTCGGAGAGACCCAGTACTTC | CASSFGETQYF
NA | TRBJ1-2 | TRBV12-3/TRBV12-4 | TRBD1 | TGTGCCAGCAGTCCTCGACAGGGGTATGGCTACACCTTC | CASSPRQGYGYTF
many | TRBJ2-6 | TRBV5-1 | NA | TGCGCCAGCAGCTTGGCCACCTTCTCTGGGGCCAACGTCCTGACTTTC | CASSLATFSGANVLTF
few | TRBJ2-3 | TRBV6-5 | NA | TGTGCCAGCAGTACACCCCGGTGGGCAGATACGCAGTATTTT | CASSTPRWADTQYF